One T cell receptor beta chain is described in this entry. As yet, its antigen is unknown. These data are taken from a study of vaccination and CD4 T cells after COVID-19. Cultured CD4+ T-cell DNA underwent Oncomine TCR Beta short-read sequencing. TCRdb used MiXCR to reprocess the PCR reads, holding one entry per CDR3 protein. The sample consists of some 11,000 distinct CDR3 sequences, roughly 77% of them appearing once. Germline loops: CDR1 MDHEN, CDR2 SYDVKM. The CDR3 runs 13 residues. Trimming took off 6 bases at V and 12 bases at J, with 18 bases between the two ends. Treatment noted: roughly 11-day PBMC culture with coronavirus spike peptide pools or control peptides (ViraFEST assay).

The sequencing sample was made of CD4+ T cells from blood, cultured in vitro. J is TRBJ2-1 and V is TRBV28; D possibly corresponds to TRBD1 (6 bases). This TCR was sampled from a human donor who had recovered from COVID-19. CDR3 nucleotides: TGTGCCAGCAGGGACAGAGGAATGAGTGGGCAGTTCTTC. Protein: CASRDRGMSGQFF.